This paragraph reports one T cell receptor (beta chain). Its specificity is unknown. These data are taken from a study of cytomegalovirus exposure and HLA in healthy donors. The PCR used 60 Vbeta and 13 Jbeta primers. This table comes from immunoSEQ multiplex PCR, and its TCRdb copy is limited to in-frame clones, with some not included. In the table there are about 120,000 clones, roughly a tenth of which are singletons. Study findings and constraints: Using a false discovery rate of 0.05, a later analysis showed that fewer than 20,000 TCR beta sequences were associated with HLA alleles.

Trimming stripped 6 bases from V and 9 bases from J, with 11 bases between. CDR1 and CDR2 from the germline V gene are MDHEN and SYDVKM. The CDR3 totals 12 residues. Sequenced sample: PBMCs. The chain couples TRBV28 to TRBJ2-2, with D hard to call. The receptor comes from a man aged 25 to 40 in good health and CMV-seronegative. The CDR3 nucleotides read TGTGCCAGCAGGCTAAGAGGCAGGGAGCTGTTTTTT. Its protein is CASRLRGRELFF.